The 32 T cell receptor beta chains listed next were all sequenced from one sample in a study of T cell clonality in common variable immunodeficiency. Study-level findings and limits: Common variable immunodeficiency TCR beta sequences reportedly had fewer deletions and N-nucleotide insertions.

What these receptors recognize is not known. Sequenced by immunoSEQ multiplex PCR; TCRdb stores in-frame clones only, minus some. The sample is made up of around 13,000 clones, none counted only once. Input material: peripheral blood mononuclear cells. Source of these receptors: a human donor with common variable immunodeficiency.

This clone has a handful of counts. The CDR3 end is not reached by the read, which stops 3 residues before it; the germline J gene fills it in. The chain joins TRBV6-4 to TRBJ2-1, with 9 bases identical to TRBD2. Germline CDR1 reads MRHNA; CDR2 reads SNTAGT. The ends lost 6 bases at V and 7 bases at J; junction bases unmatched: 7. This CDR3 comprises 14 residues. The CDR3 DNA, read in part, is TGTGCCAGCAGCTCGAGCGGGGGGAGGAATGAG. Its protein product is CASSSSGGRNE. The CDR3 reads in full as CASSSSGGRNEQFF.

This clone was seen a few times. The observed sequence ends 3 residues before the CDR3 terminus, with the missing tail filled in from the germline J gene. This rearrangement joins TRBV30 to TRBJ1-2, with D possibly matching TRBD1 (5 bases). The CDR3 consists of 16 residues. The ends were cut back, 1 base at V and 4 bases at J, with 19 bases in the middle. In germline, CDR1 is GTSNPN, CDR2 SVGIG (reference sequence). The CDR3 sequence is CAWSGVQTVPTYGYTF. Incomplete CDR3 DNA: TGTGCCTGGAGTGGGGTCCAGACAGTACCCACCTATGGC. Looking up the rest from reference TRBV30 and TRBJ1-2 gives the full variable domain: SQTIHQWPATLVQPVGSPLSLECTVEGTSNPNLYWYRQAAGRGLQLLFYSVGIGQISSEVPQNLSASRPQDRQFILSSKKLLLSDSGFYLCAWSGVQTVPTYGYTFGSGTRLTVV.

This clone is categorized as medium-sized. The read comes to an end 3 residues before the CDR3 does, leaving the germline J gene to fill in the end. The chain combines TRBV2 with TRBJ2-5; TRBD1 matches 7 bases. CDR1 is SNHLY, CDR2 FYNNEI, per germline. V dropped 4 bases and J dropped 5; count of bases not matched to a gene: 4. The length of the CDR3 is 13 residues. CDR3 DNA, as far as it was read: TGTGCCAGCAGTGGTGACAGGGTCGAGACC. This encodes CASSGDRVET. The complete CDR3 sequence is CASSGDRVETQYF.

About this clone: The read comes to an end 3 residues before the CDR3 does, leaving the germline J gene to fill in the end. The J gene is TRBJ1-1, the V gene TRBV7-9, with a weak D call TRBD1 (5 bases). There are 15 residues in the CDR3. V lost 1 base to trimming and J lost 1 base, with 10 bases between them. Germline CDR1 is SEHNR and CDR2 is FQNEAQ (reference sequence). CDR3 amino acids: CASSLGGGRNTEAFF. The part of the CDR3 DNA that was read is TGTGCCAGCAGCTTAGGGGGGGGGAGGAACACTGAA.

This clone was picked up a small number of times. The CDR3: CASSQGVSSYEQYF. The part of the CDR3 DNA that was read is TGTGCCAGTAGCCAGGGTGTCAGCTCCTACGAG. The chain links TRBV19 to TRBJ2-7; possible D gene TRBD1, 5 bases. The read ends 3 residues shy of where the CDR3 ends; the end is completed using the germline J gene. The CDR3 spans 14 residues. Germline V gives CDR1 LNHDA, CDR2 SQIVND (reference sequence). The V end lost 6 bases, the J end lost 0 bases, and 12 bases lay between the germline ends.

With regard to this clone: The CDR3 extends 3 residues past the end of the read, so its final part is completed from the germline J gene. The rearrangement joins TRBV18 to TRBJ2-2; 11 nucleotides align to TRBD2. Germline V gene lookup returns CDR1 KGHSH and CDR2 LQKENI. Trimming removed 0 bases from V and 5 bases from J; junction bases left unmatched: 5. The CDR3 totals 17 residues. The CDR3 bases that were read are TGTGCCAGCTCACCACCGGCTAGCGGGGGGAGAACCGGGGAG. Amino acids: CASSPPASGGRTGE. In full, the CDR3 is CASSPPASGGRTGELFF.

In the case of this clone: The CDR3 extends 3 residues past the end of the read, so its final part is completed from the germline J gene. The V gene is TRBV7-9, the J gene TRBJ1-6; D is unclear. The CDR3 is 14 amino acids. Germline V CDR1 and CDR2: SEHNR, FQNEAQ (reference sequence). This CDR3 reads CASSLGTDDFPLHF. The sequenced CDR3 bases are TGTGCCAGCAGCTTGGGTACGGATGACTTTCCC.

This chain's CDR3 is CASSLSSTSYEQYF. CDR3 DNA, as far as it was read: TGTGCCAGCAGCTTATCCTCTACCTCCTACGAG. The chain combines TRBV7-2 with TRBJ2-7, with unresolved D. From the germline J gene comes the end of the CDR3, since the read stops 3 residues before it. V shed 2 bases and J shed 0 bases, with 8 bases lying between them. Germline V gene lookup returns CDR1 SGHTA and CDR2 FQGNSA. CDR3 size: 14 residues.

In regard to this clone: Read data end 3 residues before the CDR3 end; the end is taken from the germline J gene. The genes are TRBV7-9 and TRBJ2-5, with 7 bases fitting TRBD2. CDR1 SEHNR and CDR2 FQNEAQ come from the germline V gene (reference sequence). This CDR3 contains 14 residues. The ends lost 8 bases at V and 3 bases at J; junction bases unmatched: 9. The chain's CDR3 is CASVVAGSKETQYF. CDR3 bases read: TGTGCCAGCGTGGTAGCGGGTTCTAAAGAGACC.

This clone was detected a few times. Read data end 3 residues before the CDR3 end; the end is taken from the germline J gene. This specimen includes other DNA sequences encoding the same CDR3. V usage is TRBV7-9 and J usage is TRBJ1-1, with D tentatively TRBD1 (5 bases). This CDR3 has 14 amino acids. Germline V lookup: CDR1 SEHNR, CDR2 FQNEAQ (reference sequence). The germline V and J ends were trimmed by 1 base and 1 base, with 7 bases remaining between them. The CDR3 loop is CASSLGQGNTEAFF. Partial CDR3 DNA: TGTGCCAGCAGCTTAGGGCAGGGGAACACTGAA.

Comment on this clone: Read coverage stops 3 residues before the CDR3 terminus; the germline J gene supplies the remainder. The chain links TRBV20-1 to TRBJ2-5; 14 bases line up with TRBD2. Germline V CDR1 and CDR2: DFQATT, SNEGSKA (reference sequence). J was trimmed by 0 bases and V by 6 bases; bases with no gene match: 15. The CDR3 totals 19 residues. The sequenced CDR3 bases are TGCAGTGCCGAGCATCTGGGACTAGCGGGGGAGAGGTACCAAGAGACC. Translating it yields CSAEHLGLAGERYQET. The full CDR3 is CSAEHLGLAGERYQETQYF.

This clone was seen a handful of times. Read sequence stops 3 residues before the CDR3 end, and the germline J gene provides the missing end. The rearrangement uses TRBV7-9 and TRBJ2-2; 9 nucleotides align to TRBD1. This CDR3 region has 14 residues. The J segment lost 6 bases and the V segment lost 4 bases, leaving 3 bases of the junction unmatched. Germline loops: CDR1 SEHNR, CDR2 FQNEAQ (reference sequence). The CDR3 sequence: CASSSGQGPGELFF. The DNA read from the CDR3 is TGTGCCAGCAGCTCCGGACAGGGGCCCGGGGAG.

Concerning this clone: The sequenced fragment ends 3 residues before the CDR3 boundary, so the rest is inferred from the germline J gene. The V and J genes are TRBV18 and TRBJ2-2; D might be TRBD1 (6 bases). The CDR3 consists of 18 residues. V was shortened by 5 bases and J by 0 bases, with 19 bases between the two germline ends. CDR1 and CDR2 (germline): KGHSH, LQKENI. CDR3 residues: CASSIRDIFSPNTGELFF. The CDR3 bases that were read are TGTGCCAGCTCAATCCGGGACATCTTCAGCCCGAACACCGGGGAG. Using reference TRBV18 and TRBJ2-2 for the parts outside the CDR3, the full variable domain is NAGVMQNPRHLVRRRGQEARLRCSPMKGHSHVYWYRQLPEEGLKFMVYLQKENIIDESGMPKERFSAEFPKEGPSILRIQQVVRGDSAAYFCASSIRDIFSPNTGELFFGEGSRLTVL.

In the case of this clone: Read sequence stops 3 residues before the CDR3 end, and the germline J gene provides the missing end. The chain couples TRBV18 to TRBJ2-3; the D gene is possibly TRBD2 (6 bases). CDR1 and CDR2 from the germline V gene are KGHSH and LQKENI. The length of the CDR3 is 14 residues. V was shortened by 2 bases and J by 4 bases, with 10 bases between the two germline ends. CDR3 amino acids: CASSPGLAPDTQYF. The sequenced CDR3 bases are TGTGCCAGCTCACCAGGGCTAGCGCCAGATACG.

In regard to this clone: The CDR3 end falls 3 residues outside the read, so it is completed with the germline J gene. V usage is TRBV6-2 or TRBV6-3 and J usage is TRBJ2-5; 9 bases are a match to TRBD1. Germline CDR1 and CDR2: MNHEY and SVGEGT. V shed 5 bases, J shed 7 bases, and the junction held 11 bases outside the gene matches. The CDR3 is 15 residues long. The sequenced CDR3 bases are TGTGCCAGCAGTGGAACACCGGGACAGGGAGCGACC. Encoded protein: CASSGTPGQGAT. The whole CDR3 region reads CASSGTPGQGATQYF.

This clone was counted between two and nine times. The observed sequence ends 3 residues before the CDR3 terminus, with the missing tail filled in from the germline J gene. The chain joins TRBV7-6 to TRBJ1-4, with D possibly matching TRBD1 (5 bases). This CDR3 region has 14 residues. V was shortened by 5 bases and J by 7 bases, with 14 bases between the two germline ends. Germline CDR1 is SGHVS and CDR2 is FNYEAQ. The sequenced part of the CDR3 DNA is TGTGCCAGCAGCCCCGAGGTGGGGGGTGAAAAA. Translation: CASSPEVGGEK. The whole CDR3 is CASSPEVGGEKLFF. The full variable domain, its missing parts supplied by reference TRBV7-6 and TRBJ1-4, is GAGVSQSPRYKVTKRGQDVALRCDPISGHVSLYWYRQALGQGPEFLTYFNYEAQQDKSGLPNDRFSAERPEGSISTLTIQRTEQRDSAMYRCASSPEVGGEKLFFGSGTQLSVL.

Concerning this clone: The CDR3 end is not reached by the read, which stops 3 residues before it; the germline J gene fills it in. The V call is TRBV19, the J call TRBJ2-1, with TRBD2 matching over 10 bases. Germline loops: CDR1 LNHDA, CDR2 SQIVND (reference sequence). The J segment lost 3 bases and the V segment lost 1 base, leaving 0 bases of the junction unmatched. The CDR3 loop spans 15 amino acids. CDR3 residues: CASSIASGGYNEQFF. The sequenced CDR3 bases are TGTGCCAGTAGTATAGCTAGCGGGGGCTACAATGAG.

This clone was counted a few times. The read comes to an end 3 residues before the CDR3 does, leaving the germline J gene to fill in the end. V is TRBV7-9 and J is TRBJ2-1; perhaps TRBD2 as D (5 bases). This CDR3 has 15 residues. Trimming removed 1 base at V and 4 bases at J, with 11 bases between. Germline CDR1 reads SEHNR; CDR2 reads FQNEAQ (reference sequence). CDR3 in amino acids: CASSLGVANYNEQFF. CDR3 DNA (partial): TGTGCCAGCAGCTTAGGGGTAGCGAATTACAATGAG.

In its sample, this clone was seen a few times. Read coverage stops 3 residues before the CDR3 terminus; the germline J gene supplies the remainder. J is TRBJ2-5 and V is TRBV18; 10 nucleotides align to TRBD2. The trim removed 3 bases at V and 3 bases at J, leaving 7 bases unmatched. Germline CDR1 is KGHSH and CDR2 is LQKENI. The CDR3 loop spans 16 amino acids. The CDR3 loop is CASSPELAGSEETQYF. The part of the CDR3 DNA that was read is TGTGCCAGCTCACCTGAACTAGCGGGGTCTGAAGAGACC.

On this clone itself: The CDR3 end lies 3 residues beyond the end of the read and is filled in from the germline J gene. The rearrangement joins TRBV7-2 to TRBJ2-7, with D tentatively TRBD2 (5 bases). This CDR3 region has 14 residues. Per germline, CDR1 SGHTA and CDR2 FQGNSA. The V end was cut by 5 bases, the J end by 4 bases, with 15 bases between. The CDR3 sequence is CASSPDGVAYEQYF. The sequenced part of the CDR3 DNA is TGTGCCAGCAGCCCCGACGGGGTCGCATACGAG.

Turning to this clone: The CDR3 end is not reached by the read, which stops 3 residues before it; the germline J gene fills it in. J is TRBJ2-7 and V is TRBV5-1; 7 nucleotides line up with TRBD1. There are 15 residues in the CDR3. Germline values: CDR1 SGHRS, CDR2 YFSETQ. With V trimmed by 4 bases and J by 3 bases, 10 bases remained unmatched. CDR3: CASSVTGAGGYEQYF. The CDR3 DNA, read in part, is TGCGCCAGCAGCGTAACAGGGGCAGGGGGCTACGAG.

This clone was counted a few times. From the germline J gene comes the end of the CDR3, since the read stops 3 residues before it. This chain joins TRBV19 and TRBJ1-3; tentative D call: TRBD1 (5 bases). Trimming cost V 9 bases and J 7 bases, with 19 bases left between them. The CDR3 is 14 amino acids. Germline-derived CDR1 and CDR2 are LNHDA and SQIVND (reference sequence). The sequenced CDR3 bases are TGTGCCAGCCACCAGAGGGGTGGAGCGAACACC. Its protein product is CASHQRGGANT. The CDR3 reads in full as CASHQRGGANTIYF.

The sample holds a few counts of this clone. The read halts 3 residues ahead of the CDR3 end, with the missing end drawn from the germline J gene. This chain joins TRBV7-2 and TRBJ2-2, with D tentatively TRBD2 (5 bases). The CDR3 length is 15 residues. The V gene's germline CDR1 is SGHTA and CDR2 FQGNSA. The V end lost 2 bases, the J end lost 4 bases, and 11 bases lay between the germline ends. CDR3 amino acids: CASSLLLVGTGELFF. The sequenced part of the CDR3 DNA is TGTGCCAGCAGCTTACTACTAGTTGGCACCGGGGAG.

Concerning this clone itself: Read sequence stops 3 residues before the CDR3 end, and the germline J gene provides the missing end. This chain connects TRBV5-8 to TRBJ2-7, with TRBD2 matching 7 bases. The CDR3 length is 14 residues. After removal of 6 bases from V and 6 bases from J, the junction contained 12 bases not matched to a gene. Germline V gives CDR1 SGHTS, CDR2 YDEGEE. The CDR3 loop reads CASTRPGGSGEQYF. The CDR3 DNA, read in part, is TGTGCCAGCACACGACCGGGGGGATCAGGCGAG.

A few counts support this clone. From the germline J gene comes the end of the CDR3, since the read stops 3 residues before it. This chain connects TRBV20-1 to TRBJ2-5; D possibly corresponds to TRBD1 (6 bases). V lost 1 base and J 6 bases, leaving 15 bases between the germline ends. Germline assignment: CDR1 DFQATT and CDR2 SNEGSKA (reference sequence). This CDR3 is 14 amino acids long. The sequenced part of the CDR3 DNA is TGCAGTGCTAGAGGGGAACAGGGTTTCCAGACC. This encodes CSARGEQGFQT. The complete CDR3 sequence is CSARGEQGFQTQYF.

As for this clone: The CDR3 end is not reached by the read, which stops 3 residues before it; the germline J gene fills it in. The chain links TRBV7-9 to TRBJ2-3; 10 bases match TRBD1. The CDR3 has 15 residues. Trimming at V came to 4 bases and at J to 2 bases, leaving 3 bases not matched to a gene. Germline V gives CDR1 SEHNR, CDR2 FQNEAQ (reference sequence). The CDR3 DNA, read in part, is TGTGCCAGCAGCTCGACAGGGGGCCCCACAGATACG. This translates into CASSSTGGPTDT. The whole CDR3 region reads CASSSTGGPTDTQYF.

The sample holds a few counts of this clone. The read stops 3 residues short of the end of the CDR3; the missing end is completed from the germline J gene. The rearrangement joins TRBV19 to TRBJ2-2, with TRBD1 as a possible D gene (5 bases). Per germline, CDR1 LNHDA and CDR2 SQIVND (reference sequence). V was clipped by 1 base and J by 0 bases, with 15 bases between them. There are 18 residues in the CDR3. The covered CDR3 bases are TGTGCCAGTAGTATAGTAGCCCTCGGACAAACGAACACCGGGGAG. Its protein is CASSIVALGQTNTGE. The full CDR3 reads CASSIVALGQTNTGELFF.

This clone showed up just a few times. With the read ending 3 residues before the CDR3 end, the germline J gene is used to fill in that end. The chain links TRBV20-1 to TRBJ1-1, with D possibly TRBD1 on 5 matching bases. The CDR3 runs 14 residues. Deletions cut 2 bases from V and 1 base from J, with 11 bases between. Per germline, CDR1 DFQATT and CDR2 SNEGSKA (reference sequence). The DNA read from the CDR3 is TGCAGTGCTAGAACCCCTACAGGGAACACTGAA. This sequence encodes CSARTPTGNTE. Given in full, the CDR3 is CSARTPTGNTEAFF.

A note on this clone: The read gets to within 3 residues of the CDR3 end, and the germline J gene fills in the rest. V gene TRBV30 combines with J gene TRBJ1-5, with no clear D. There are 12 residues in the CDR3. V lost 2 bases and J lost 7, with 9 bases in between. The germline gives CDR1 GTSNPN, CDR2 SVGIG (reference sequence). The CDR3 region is CAWSKGRQPQHF. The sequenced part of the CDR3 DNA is TGTGCCTGGAGTAAGGGTAGGCAGCCC.

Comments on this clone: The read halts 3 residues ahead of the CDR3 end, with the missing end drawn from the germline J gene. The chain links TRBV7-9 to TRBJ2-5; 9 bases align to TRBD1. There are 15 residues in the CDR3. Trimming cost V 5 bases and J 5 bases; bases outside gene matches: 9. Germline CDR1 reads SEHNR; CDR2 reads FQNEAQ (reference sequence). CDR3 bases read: TGTGCCAGCAGCCCCGGGGACAGGGATGTCGAGACC. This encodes CASSPGDRDVET. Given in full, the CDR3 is CASSPGDRDVETQYF.

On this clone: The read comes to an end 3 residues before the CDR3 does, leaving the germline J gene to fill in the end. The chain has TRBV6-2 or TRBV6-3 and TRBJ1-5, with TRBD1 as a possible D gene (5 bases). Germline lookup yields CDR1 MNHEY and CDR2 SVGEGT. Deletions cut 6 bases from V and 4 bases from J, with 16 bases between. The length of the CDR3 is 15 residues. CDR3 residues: CASRAGGAENQPQHF. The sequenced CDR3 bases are TGTGCCAGCAGGGCTGGAGGGGCGGAGAATCAGCCC.

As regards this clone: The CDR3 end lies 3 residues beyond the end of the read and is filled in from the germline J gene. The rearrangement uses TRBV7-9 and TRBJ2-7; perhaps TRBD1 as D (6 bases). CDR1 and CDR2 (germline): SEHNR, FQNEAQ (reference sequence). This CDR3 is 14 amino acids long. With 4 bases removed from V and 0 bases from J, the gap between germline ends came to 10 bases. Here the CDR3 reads CASSSRGPSYEQYF. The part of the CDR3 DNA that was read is TGTGCCAGCAGCTCCAGGGGCCCCTCCTACGAG.